One sample yielded the 14 T cell receptor beta chains listed below, sequenced in a study of T cell clones after liver transplantation. Only in-frame clones appear in the TCRdb table, and some are missing; sequencing was by immunoSEQ multiplex PCR. Of about 70,000 clones detected, 75% to 90% appear once; the ten largest clones hold 0.65% to 0.85%. The material sequenced was CD4+ T cells from blood, taken 12 months after liver transplant. The receptor source for this set is a human patient who received a liver transplant. The T cells may come from the graft donor.

This clone was detected only a few times. The chain is built from TRBV4-3 and TRBJ1-3, with D possibly TRBD1 on 5 matching bases. Germline assignment: CDR1 LGHNA and CDR2 YSLEER. V shed 1 base and J shed 3 bases, with 10 bases lying between them. The CDR3 runs to 15 residues. CDR3 DNA sequence: TGCGCCAGCAGCCAAGGGGGCAGTGGTGGAAACACCATATATTTT. This translates into CASSQGGSGGNTIYF.

This clone came up once. V usage is TRBV2 and J usage is TRBJ2-7; 10 bases are shared with TRBD2. The CDR3 runs to 15 residues. V was pared by 5 bases and J by 7 bases, with 11 bases of the junction left unmatched. CDR1 is SNHLY and CDR2 is FYNNEI in the germline V gene. CDR3 bases: TGTGCCAGCAGTTTCCGGACTAGCGGAACCACTGAGCAGTACTTC. It translates to CASSFRTSGTTEQYF.

V gene TRBV10-2 combines with J gene TRBJ1-3; D remains ambiguous. The CDR3 has 15 amino acids. V was trimmed by 3 bases and J by 0 bases, leaving 9 bases between them. CDR1 is WSHSY and CDR2 is SAAADI in the germline V gene. CDR3: CASSDNVLSGNTIYF. As DNA, the CDR3 is TGCGCCAGCAGTGATAACGTCCTCTCTGGAAACACCATATATTTT.

This clone is a singleton in its sample. The chain uses TRBV7-9 and TRBJ2-1; no reliable D call. CDR1 is SEHNR, CDR2 FQNEAQ, per germline (reference sequence). This CDR3 comprises 15 residues. Trimming left V 0 bases short and J 2 bases short, with 8 bases between. CDR3 bases: TGTGCCAGCAGCTTAGCAGCAGGCGCCTACAATGAGCAGTTCTTC. Translated, it gives CASSLAAGAYNEQFF.

V usage is TRBV7-2 and J usage is TRBJ2-7; D uncertain. V lost 5 bases and J 5 bases, leaving 10 bases between the germline ends. CDR3 length: 12 amino acids. The germline gives CDR1 SGHTA, CDR2 FQGNSA. For the CDR3, the DNA is TGTGCCAGCAGCCCCTTTAATAACGAGCAGTACTTC. This codes for CASSPFNNEQYF.

This sequence joins TRBV20-1 and TRBJ2-7; D remains unclear. Trimming pared 2 bases from V and 7 bases from J, leaving 9 bases between. Germline V gene sequence: CDR1 DFQATT, CDR2 SNEGSKA (reference sequence). There are 11 residues in the CDR3. CDR3 sequence reads: CSARQWREQYF. The CDR3 nucleotides are TGCAGTGCTAGACAGTGGCGGGAGCAGTACTTC.

V usage is TRBV7-9 and J usage is TRBJ1-3, with 10 bases identical to TRBD1. In germline, CDR1 is SEHNR, CDR2 FQNEAQ (reference sequence). This CDR3 spans 16 amino acids. V trimming: 4 bases; J trimming: 4 bases; junction bases outside the gene matches: 7. CDR3 nucleotide sequence: TGTGCCAGCAGCTCACTAGTGACAGGGGGCGGAAACACCATATATTTT. Its protein product is CASSSLVTGGGNTIYF.

The chain uses TRBV29-1 and TRBJ1-4; D gene ambiguous. V was trimmed by 5 bases and J by 0 bases, leaving 13 bases between them. The CDR3 sequence is 15 residues long. CDR1 SQVTM and CDR2 ANQGSEA come from the germline V gene. CDR3 bases: TGCAGCGTTCCGACCGTTGGAGCAACTAATGAAAAACTGTTTTTT. It specifies CSVPTVGATNEKLFF.

The chain combines TRBV30 with TRBJ2-7, with TRBD2 as a possible D gene (5 bases). The germline CDR1 and CDR2 sequences are GTSNPN and SVGIG (reference sequence). V was trimmed by 2 bases and J by 12 bases, leaving 20 bases between them. CDR3 size: 13 residues. The CDR3 region has the DNA TGTGCCTGGAGTTACTCGGCACAAAAGGCGGGGTACTTC. It is translated as CAWSYSAQKAGYF.

The rearrangement joins TRBV9 to TRBJ1-1, with unresolved D. Germline CDR1 reads SGDLS; CDR2 reads YYNGEE. V shed 4 bases and J shed 1 base, with 14 bases lying between them. The CDR3 runs 15 residues. CDR3 region: CASSPRRNENTEAFF. For the CDR3, the DNA is TGTGCCAGCAGCCCCCGGAGAAATGAGAACACTGAAGCTTTCTTT.

V is TRBV5-4 and J is TRBJ1-2; the D gene is possibly TRBD1 (5 bases). Trimming removed 0 bases from V and 4 bases from J, with 10 bases in between. Germline CDR1 is SGHNT and CDR2 is YYREEE (reference sequence). This CDR3 is built from 14 residues. The chain's CDR3 is CASSLEVRAYGYTF. In nucleotides, the CDR3 is TGTGCCAGCAGCTTGGAGGTCAGGGCCTATGGCTACACCTTC.

The chain joins TRBV2 to TRBJ2-7; 9 bases align to TRBD1. This CDR3 has 16 residues. Germline V gene sequence: CDR1 SNHLY, CDR2 FYNNEI. With V trimmed by 4 bases and J by 1 base, 8 bases remained unmatched. CDR3 DNA: TGTGCCAGCAGTGGGAAACAGGGGGCGGTTTCCTACGAGCAGTACTTC. Translation: CASSGKQGAVSYEQYF.

The V and J genes are TRBV2 and TRBJ2-3, with TRBD2 identical over 13 bases. CDR1 is SNHLY and CDR2 is FYNNEI in the germline V gene. This CDR3 is built from 17 residues. V was pared by 1 base and J by 4 bases, with 5 bases of the junction left unmatched. CDR3 DNA sequence: TGTGCCAGCAGTGAAGGGACTAGCGGGAGTAGGGCAGATACGCAGTATTTT. As protein: CASSEGTSGSRADTQYF.

The gene calls are TRBV11-2 and TRBJ1-5; perhaps TRBD1 as D (6 bases). This CDR3 has 13 residues. Germline V CDR1 and CDR2: SGHAT, FQNNGV. Trimming pared 4 bases from V and 7 bases from J, leaving 11 bases between. As DNA, the CDR3 is TGTGCCAGCAGCTCGGACAGAGGGCAGCCCCAGCATTTT. Residues: CASSSDRGQPQHF.